This TCR beta chain was sequenced during a study of blood T cell repertoires in COVID-19. Study overall: Some COVID-19 samples were acute and others convalescent; all came from the United States, Italy and Spain.

Looked up from germline, CDR1 is LNHDA and CDR2 is SQIVND (reference sequence). Germline trimming cut 1 base from V and 5 bases from J; bases unmatched to any gene: 3. The CDR3 totals 14 residues. Assay used: immunoSEQ multiplex PCR; TCRdb lists only in-frame clones, some missing. The sample includes about 230,000 clones, roughly 88% seen only once; the top ten take around 2.4%. The specimen was peripheral blood. The genes are TRBV19 and TRBJ2-7, with 9 positions matching TRBD1. The TCR was taken from a middle-aged man who had recovered from COVID-19. In DNA form, the CDR3 reads TGTGCCAGTAGTATAGTCACAGGGGGCCACGAGCAGTACTTC. Protein: CASSIVTGGHEQYF.